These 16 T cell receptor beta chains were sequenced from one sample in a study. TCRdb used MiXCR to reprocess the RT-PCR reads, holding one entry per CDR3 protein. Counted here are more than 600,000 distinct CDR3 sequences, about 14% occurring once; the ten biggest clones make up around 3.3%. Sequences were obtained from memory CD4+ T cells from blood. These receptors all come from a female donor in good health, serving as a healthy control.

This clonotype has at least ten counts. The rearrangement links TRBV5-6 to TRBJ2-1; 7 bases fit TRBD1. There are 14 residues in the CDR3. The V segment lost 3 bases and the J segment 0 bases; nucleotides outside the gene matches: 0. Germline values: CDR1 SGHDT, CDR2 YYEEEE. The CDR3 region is CASSWDSSYNEQFF. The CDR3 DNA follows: TGTGCCAGCAGCTGGGACAGCTCCTACAATGAGCAGTTCTTC.

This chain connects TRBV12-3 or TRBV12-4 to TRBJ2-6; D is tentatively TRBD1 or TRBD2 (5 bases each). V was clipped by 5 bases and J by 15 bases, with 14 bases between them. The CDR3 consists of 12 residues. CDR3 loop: CASSIRDLSLTF. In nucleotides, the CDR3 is TGTGCCAGCAGTATAAGGGACCTCTCCCTGACTTTC.

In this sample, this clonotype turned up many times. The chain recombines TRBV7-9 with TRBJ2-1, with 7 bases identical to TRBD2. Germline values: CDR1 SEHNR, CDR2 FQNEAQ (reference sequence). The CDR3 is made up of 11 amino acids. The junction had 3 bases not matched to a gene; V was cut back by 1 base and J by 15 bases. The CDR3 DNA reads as TGTGCCAGCAGCTTAGGACTAGCCCTGTTCTTC. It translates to CASSLGLALFF. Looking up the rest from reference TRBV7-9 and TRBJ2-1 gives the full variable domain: DTGVSQNPRHKITKRGQNVTFRCDPISEHNRLYWYRQTLGQGPEFLTYFQNEAQLEKSRLLSDRFSAERPKGSFSTLEIQRTEQGDSAMYLCASSLGLALFFGPGTRLTVL.

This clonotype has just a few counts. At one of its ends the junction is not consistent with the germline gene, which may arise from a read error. CDR3 in amino acids: CASSKEDLGEQYF. CDR3 DNA: TGTGCCAGCAGCAAAGAAGACCTGGGGGAGCAGTACTTC. The V and J genes are TRBV4-2 and TRBJ2-7, with no clear D. The CDR3 sequence is 13 residues long. Germline CDR1 and CDR2: LGHNA and YNFKEQ.

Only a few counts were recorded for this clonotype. The CDR3 spells CATSDGAGRFYGYTF. The CDR3 DNA reads as TGTGCCACCAGTGATGGTGCCGGACGGTTCTATGGCTACACCTTC. The rearrangement uses TRBV24-1 and TRBJ1-2, with D hard to call. The V gene lost 3 bases and the J gene lost 4 bases, with 14 bases spanning the gap. Germline V lookup: CDR1 KGHDR, CDR2 SFDVKD. The CDR3 sequence is 15 residues long.

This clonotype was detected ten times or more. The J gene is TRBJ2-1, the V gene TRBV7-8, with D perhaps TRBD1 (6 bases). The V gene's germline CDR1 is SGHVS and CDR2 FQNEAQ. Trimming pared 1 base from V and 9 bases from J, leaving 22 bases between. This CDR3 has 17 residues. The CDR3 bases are TGTGCCAGCAGCTTAGTACCAGGACAGCCACCTTTGGGTGAGCAGTTCTTC. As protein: CASSLVPGQPPLGEQFF.

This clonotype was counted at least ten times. CDR3 region: CASSQVALGGEQYF. CDR3 DNA sequence: TGCGCCAGCAGCCAAGTGGCATTGGGGGGCGAGCAGTACTTC. This chain links TRBV4-3 with TRBJ2-7; D is possibly TRBD2 (6 bases). CDR3 size: 14 residues. Germline CDR1 LGHNA, CDR2 YSLEER. V shed 1 base and J shed 6 bases, with 13 bases lying between them.

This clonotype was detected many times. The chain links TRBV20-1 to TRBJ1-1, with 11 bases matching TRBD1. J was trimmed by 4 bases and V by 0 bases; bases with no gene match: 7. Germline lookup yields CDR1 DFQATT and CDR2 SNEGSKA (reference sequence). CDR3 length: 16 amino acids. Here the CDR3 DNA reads TGCAGTGCTAGAGATCAGGGACAGGGGGTAGGCACTGAAGCTTTCTTT. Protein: CSARDQGQGVGTEAFF.

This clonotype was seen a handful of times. This CDR3 reads CSARTSGNTIYF. In DNA, the CDR3 is TGCAGTGCGAGGACCTCTGGAAACACCATATATTTT. The rearrangement uses TRBV20-1 and TRBJ1-3; no clear D gene. The CDR3 is made up of 12 amino acids. The V gene's germline CDR1 is DFQATT and CDR2 SNEGSKA (reference sequence). V was clipped by 6 bases and J by 0 bases, with 6 bases between them.

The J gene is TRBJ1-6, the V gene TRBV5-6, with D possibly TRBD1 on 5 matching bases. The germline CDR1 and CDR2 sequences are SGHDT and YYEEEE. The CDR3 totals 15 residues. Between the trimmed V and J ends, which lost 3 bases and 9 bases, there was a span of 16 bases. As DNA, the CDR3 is TGTGCCAGCAGCTGGGGCCGCGGGCTAGGTTCACCCCTCCACTTT. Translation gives CASSWGRGLGSPLHF.

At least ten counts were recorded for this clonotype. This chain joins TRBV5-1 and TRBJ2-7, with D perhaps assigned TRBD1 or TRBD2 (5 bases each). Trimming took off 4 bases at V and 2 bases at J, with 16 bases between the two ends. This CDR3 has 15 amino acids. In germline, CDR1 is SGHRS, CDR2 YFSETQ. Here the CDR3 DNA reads TGCGCCAGCAGCGGGTCGTCGGGGACCCCCTACGAGCAGTACTTC. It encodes CASSGSSGTPYEQYF.

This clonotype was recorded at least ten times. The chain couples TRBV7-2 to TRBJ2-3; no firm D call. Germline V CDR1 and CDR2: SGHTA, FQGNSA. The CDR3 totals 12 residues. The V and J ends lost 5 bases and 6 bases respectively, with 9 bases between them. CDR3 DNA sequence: TGTGCCAGCAGCCCCATGCGTGATACGCAGTATTTT. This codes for CASSPMRDTQYF.

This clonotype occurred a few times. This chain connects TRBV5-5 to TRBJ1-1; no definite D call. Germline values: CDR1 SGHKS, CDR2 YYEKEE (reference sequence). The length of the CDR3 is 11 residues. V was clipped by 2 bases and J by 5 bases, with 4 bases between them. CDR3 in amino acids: CASSFKTEAFF. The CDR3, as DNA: TGTGCCAGCAGCTTTAAAACTGAAGCTTTCTTT. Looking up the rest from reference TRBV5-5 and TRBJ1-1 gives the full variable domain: DAGVTQSPTHLIKTRGQQVTLRCSPISGHKSVSWYQQVLGQGPQFIFQYYEKEERGRGNFPDRFSARQFPNYSSELNVNALLLGDSALYLCASSFKTEAFFGQGTRLTVV.

In nucleotides, the CDR3 is TGTGCCAGCACCCCAGCGGGCGGGAGAAATTCAGATACGCAGTATTTT. This encodes CASTPAGGRNSDTQYF. The chain links TRBV5-4 to TRBJ2-3; TRBD2 aligns across 7 bases. The CDR3 has 16 residues. CDR1 is SGHNT and CDR2 is YYREEE in the germline V gene (reference sequence). The trim removed 6 bases at V and 4 bases at J, leaving 14 bases unmatched.

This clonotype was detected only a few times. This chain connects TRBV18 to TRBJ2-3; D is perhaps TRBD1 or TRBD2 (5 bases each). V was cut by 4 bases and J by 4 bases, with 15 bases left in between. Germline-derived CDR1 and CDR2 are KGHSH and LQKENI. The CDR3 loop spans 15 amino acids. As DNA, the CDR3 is TGTGCCAGCTCACTGTCGCCGGGGACGGCAGATACGCAGTATTTT. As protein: CASSLSPGTADTQYF.

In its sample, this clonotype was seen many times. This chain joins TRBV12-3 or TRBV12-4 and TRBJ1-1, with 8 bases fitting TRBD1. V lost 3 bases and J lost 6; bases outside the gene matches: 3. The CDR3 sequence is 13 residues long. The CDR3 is CASSFTGGAEAFF. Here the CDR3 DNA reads TGTGCCAGCAGTTTCACAGGGGGGGCTGAAGCTTTCTTT.